The T cell receptor (beta chain) described here comes from a study of T cells in Graves' hyperthyroidism and ophthalmopathy. Study as a whole: Before any treatment, at initial diagnosis, peripheral blood was collected.

Clinical symptoms, serum thyroxine, TRAb, thyroid ultrasound and orbital computed tomography informed diagnoses. Fresh peripheral blood, roughly 10 ml, was the source of the PBMCs. This clonotype was counted at least ten times. Its antigen is undetermined. Germline V CDR1 and CDR2: SGHRS, YFSETQ. This CDR3 has 17 residues. Trimming removed 3 bases at V and 0 bases at J, with 15 bases between. Study outcomes and limitations: A model of 13 V-J pairs discriminated ophthalmopathy from stable hyperthyroidism.

What was amplified from RNA transcripts were TCR beta CDR3 regions. The HTBI primer set drove a first-round RT-PCR of the TCR CDR3. From the multiplex PCR reads, TCRdb called clonotypes with MiXCR, one entry per CDR3 protein. The data show roughly 550,000 distinct CDR3 sequences, roughly 15% seen once. V usage is TRBV5-1 and J usage is TRBJ2-2; D is possibly TRBD2 (6 bases). The sequence came from a woman between 25 and 40 years old with Graves' ophthalmopathy. The specimen sequenced was blood. The CDR3 loop is CASSSGLDTTNTGELFF. The CDR3 DNA sequence: TGCGCCAGCAGCTCGGGACTGGACACCACGAACACCGGGGAGCTGTTTTTT. The whole variable domain, filled in from reference TRBV5-1 and TRBJ2-2, reads KAGVTQTPRYLIKTRGQQVTLSCSPISGHRSVSWYQQTPGQGLQFLFEYFSETQRNKGNFPGRFSGRQFSNSRSEMNVSTLELGDSALYLCASSSGLDTTNTGELFFGEGSRLTVL.